These 6 T cell receptor beta chains were sequenced from one sample in a study of early T cells in non-severe SARS-CoV-2 infection. MiXCR, run by TCRdb on the 5' RACE reads, gives a single entry per CDR3 protein. This sample has more than 65,000 distinct CDR3 sequences, with under 15% found just once. Sequenced material: whole blood. These receptors came from an adult who was a healthcare worker with PCR-confirmed SARS-CoV-2 infection or an uninfected control (not recorded which).

V gene TRBV9 combines with J gene TRBJ2-3; TRBD1 agrees at 7 bases. Trimming at V came to 3 bases and at J to 4 bases, leaving 8 bases not matched to a gene. From germline, CDR1 is SGDLS and CDR2 YYNGEE. The CDR3 has 15 residues. CDR3 in DNA: TGTGCCAGCAGCGAACACAGGGGTCCCCCAGATACGCAGTATTTT. Encoded protein: CASSEHRGPPDTQYF.

This clonotype was seen many times. The chain joins TRBV18 to TRBJ1-1, with D hard to call. Germline loops: CDR1 KGHSH, CDR2 LQKENI. The ends were cut back, 4 bases at V and 5 bases at J, with 11 bases in the middle. The CDR3 extends over 13 amino acids. The CDR3, as DNA: TGTGCCAGCTCACAGCTAACAGTAACTGAAGCTTTCTTT. This gives the protein CASSQLTVTEAFF.

V usage is TRBV10-3 and J usage is TRBJ1-5; D uncertain. The CDR3 is 11 amino acids. Germline assignment: CDR1 ENHRY and CDR2 SYGVKD. The CDR3 protein is CGAGSNQPQHF. DNA of the CDR3: TGTGGGGCTGGTAGCAATCAGCCCCAGCATTTT.

This clonotype was seen ten or more times. The genes are TRBV6-6 and TRBJ2-1; TRBD2 is a possible D gene (6 bases). From germline, CDR1 is MNHNY and CDR2 SVGAGI (reference sequence). The CDR3 has 14 residues. V dropped 2 bases and J dropped 9 bases, with 14 bases sitting between them. The CDR3 region is CASSYGGSSFEQFF. The CDR3 DNA follows: TGTGCCAGCAGTTACGGGGGGAGTTCTTTTGAGCAGTTCTTC.

The rearrangement joins TRBV30 to TRBJ2-2; 7 bases align to TRBD1. The J segment lost 1 base and the V segment lost 5 bases, leaving 7 bases of the junction unmatched. Germline CDR1 GTSNPN, CDR2 SVGIG (reference sequence). This CDR3 spans 15 amino acids. Here the CDR3 DNA reads TGTGCCTGGGAGAAATGGACAGGGAACACCGGGGAGCTGTTTTTT. This translates into CAWEKWTGNTGELFF.

This clonotype has a handful of counts. The rearrangement uses TRBV4-3 and TRBJ2-1; 12 bases map to TRBD1. J gave up 8 bases and V 0 bases, and 5 bases lay outside the gene matches. Looked up from germline, CDR1 is LGHNA and CDR2 is YSLEER. The CDR3 spans 16 residues. The CDR3 is CASSQEGGTGGHEQFF. CDR3 bases: TGCGCCAGCAGCCAAGAGGGTGGGACAGGGGGCCATGAGCAGTTCTTC.